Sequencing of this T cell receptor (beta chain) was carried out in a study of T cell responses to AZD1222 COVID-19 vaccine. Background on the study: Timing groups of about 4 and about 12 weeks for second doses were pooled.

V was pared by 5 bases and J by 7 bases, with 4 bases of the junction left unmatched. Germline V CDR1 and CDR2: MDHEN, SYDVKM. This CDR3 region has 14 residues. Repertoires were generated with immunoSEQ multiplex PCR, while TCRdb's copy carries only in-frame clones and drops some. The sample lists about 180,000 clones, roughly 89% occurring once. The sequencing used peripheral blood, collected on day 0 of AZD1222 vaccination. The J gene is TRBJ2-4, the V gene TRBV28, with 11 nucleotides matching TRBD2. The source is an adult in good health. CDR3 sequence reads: CASSTSGRGNIQYF. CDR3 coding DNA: TGTGCCAGCAGTACTAGCGGGAGAGGGAACATTCAGTACTTC.